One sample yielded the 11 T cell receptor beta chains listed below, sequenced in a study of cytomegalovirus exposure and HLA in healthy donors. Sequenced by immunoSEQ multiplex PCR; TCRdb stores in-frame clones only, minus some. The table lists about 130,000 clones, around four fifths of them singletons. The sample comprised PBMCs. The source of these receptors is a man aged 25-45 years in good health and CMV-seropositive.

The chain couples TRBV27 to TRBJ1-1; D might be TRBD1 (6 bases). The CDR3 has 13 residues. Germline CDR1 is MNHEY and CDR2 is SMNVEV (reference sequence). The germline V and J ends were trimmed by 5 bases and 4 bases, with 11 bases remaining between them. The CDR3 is CASSTRDTTEAFF. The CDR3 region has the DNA TGTGCCAGCAGTACTCGGGACACCACTGAAGCTTTCTTT.

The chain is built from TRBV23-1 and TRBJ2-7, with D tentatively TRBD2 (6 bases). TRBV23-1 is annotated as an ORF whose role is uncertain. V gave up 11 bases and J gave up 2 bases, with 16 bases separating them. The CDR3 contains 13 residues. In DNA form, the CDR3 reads TGCGCCGGCCTCACTAGCCGCACCTACGAGCAGTACTTC. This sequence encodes CAGLTSRTYEQYF.

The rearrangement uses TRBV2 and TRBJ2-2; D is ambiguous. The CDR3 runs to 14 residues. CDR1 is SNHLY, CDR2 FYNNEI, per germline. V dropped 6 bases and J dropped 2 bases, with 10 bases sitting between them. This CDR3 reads CASRVGRNTGELFF. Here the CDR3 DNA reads TGTGCCAGCAGAGTGGGCCGAAACACCGGGGAGCTGTTTTTT.

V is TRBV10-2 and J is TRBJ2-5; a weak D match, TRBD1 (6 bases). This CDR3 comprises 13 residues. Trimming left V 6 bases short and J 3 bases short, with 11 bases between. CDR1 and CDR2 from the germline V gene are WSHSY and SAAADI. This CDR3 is CASRRDTKETQYF. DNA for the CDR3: TGCGCCAGCAGGAGGGACACCAAAGAGACCCAGTACTTC.

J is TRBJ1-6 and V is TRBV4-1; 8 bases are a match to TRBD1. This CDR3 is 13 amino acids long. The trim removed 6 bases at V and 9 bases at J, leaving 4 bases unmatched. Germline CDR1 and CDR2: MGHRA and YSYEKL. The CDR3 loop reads CASRYDRGSPLHF. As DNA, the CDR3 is TGCGCCAGCAGATACGACAGGGGTTCACCCCTCCACTTT.

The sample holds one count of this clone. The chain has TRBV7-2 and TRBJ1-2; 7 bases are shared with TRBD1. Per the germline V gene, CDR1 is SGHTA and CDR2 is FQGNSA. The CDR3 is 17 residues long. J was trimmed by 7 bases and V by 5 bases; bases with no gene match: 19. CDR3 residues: CASSPSSGQGQLGGYTF. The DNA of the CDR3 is TGTGCCAGCAGCCCCTCCTCGGGGCAGGGACAGTTGGGTGGCTACACCTTC. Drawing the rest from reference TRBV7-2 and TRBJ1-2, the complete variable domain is GAGVSQSPSNKVTEKGKDVELRCDPISGHTALYWYRQSLGQGLEFLIYFQGNSAPDKSGLPSDRFSAERTGGSVSTLTIQRTQQEDSAVYLCASSPSSGQGQLGGYTFGSGTRLTVV.

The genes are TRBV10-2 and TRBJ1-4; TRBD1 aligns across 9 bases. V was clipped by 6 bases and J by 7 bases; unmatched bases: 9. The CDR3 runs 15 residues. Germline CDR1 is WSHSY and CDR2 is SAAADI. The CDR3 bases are TGCGCCAGCAGGGTCCGGGACAGGGCCGGTGAAAAACTGTTTTTT. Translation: CASRVRDRAGEKLFF.

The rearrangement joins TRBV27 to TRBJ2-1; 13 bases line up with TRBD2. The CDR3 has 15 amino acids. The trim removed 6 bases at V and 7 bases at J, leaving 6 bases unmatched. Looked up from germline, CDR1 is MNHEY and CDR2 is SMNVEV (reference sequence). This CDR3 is CASSSGTSGVNEQFF. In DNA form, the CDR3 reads TGTGCCAGCAGCTCCGGGACTAGCGGGGTTAATGAGCAGTTCTTC.

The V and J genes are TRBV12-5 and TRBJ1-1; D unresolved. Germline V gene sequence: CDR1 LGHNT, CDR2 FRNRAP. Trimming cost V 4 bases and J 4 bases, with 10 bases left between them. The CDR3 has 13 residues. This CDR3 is CASGYWGGTEAFF. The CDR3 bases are TGTGCTAGTGGTTATTGGGGAGGCACTGAAGCTTTCTTT.

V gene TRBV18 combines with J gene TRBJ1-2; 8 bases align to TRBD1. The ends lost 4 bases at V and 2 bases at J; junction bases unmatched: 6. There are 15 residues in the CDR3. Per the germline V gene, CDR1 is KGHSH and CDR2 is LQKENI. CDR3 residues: CASSQTGVLNYGYTF. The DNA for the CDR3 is TGTGCCAGCTCACAGACAGGGGTTCTCAACTATGGCTACACCTTC.

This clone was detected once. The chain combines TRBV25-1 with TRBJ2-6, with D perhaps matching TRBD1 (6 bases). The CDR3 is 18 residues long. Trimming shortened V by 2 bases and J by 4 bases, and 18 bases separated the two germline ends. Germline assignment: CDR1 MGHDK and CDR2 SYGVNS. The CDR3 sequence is CASSETPQGLAGANVLTF. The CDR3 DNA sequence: TGTGCCAGCAGTGAAACCCCGCAGGGGCTAGCCGGGGCCAACGTCCTGACTTTC.